This is a list of T cell receptor beta chains from one sample in a study of Ad26.COV2.S vaccination and SARS-CoV-2 variants. This table comes from immunoSEQ multiplex PCR, and its TCRdb copy is limited to in-frame clones, with some not included. This sample has about 370,000 clones, with around 89% found just once. Sequencing was performed on peripheral blood, taken in a trial of Ad26.COV2.S vaccine versus placebo. These receptors came from a person aged 18 to 59 who received the Ad26.COV2.S COVID-19 vaccine or a placebo. The CDR3 runs from the conserved cysteine through the conserved F or W. Fields, in order: V gene, D gene, J gene, clone size, CDR3 DNA, CDR3 protein. A D gene is named only where the DNA matches it firmly. Clone size is shown for a subset of rows, as once, few, many or a class of expanded clone.

V gene: TRBV5-1
D gene: TRBD2
J gene: TRBJ2-1
clone size: .
CDR3 DNA: TGCGCCAGCAGCTTGGTCCGTTTCGGGGGGATTTACAATGAGCAGTTCTTC
CDR3 protein: CASSLVRFGGIYNEQFF

V gene: TRBV21-1
D gene: .
J gene: TRBJ2-1
clone size: .
CDR3 DNA: TGTGCCAGCAGCAAAGGTCTTGGATTTATACCGGGACTAGCGGCCCACAATGAGCAGTTCTTC
CDR3 protein: CASSKGLGFIPGLAAHNEQFF

V gene: TRBV19
D gene: TRBD1
J gene: TRBJ2-4
clone size: .
CDR3 DNA: TGTGCCAGTAGTATATTCTCCGGGACAGGGGCCAAAAACATTCAGTACTTC
CDR3 protein: CASSIFSGTGAKNIQYF

V gene: TRBV6-6
D gene: .
J gene: TRBJ1-5
clone size: .
CDR3 DNA: TGTGCCAGCAGTACAGTCTCGGCAAGCAATCAGCCCCAGCATTTT
CDR3 protein: CASSTVSASNQPQHF

V gene: TRBV5-8
D gene: .
J gene: TRBJ1-1
clone size: .
CDR3 DNA: TGTGCCAGCAGCCCCCGCGGGATTCTCCTGAACACTGAAGCTTTCTTT
CDR3 protein: CASSPRGILLNTEAFF

V gene: TRBV11-3
D gene: .
J gene: TRBJ2-1
clone size: .
CDR3 DNA: TGTGCCAGCAGCCCCGGGAGGGGGCGCAACAATGAGCAGTTCTTC
CDR3 protein: CASSPGRGRNNEQFF

V gene: TRBV4-2
D gene: TRBD2
J gene: TRBJ2-7
clone size: .
CDR3 DNA: TGTGCCAGCAGCCAAGATCGATATTGGGCTAGCGGGAGGGCGATCTACGAGCAGTACTTC
CDR3 protein: CASSQDRYWASGRAIYEQYF

V gene: TRBV6-5
D gene: .
J gene: TRBJ2-7
clone size: .
CDR3 DNA: TGTGCCAGCAGTTACTCGAGGGCAGGATCCAACGAGCAGTACTTC
CDR3 protein: CASSYSRAGSNEQYF

V gene: TRBV30
D gene: .
J gene: TRBJ2-7
clone size: .
CDR3 DNA: TGTGCCTGGAGTGTGGGAATCCACGAGCAGTACTTC
CDR3 protein: CAWSVGIHEQYF

V gene: TRBV5-1
D gene: TRBD2
J gene: TRBJ2-3
clone size: .
CDR3 DNA: TGCGCCAGCAGCTTCGGGGCGGGAGGCCGCACAGATACGCAGTATTTT
CDR3 protein: CASSFGAGGRTDTQYF

V gene: TRBV28
D gene: TRBD2
J gene: TRBJ2-4
clone size: .
CDR3 DNA: TGTGCCAGCAGTGGCCAGGGGCTAGCGGGAGTTGAAAACATTCAGTACTTC
CDR3 protein: CASSGQGLAGVENIQYF

V gene: TRBV6-5
D gene: .
J gene: TRBJ1-2
clone size: .
CDR3 DNA: TGTGCCAGCAGTTCCTTCGATAGCCCTAACTATGGCTACACCTTC
CDR3 protein: CASSSFDSPNYGYTF

V gene: TRBV11-1
D gene: .
J gene: TRBJ1-1
clone size: .
CDR3 DNA: TGTGCCAGCACCAAAGGGGACATTTTGAACACTGAAGCTTTCTTT
CDR3 protein: CASTKGDILNTEAFF

V gene: TRBV27
D gene: TRBD2
J gene: TRBJ2-3
clone size: few
CDR3 DNA: TGTGCCAGCAGTTTAAAAGGTGCGGGTAGCGGGAGCACAGATACGCAGTATTTT
CDR3 protein: CASSLKGAGSGSTDTQYF

V gene: TRBV3-1/TRBV3-2
D gene: TRBD2
J gene: TRBJ2-5
clone size: .
CDR3 DNA: TGTGCCAGCAGCCAAAAAGCGGGAGGGGTGACCCAGTACTTC
CDR3 protein: CASSQKAGGVTQYF

V gene: TRBV27
D gene: TRBD1
J gene: TRBJ1-2
clone size: few
CDR3 DNA: TGTGCCAGCAGTTCCGAAACGAGCAGGGGGCAGAAGTATGGCTACACCTTC
CDR3 protein: CASSSETSRGQKYGYTF

V gene: TRBV6-5
D gene: TRBD1
J gene: TRBJ1-5
clone size: once
CDR3 DNA: TGTGCCAGCAGTTACGGGACAGGGGATTTTAATCAGCCCCAGCATTTT
CDR3 protein: CASSYGTGDFNQPQHF

V gene: TRBV6-5
D gene: .
J gene: TRBJ1-5
clone size: few
CDR3 DNA: TGTGCCAGCAGTCTGAATCAGCCCCAGCATTTT
CDR3 protein: CASSLNQPQHF

V gene: TRBV12-3/TRBV12-4
D gene: .
J gene: TRBJ2-7
clone size: .
CDR3 DNA: TGTGCCAGCACCACCGGGGAGTCCTACGAGCAGTACTTC
CDR3 protein: CASTTGESYEQYF

V gene: TRBV5-4
D gene: .
J gene: TRBJ2-3
clone size: .
CDR3 DNA: TGTGCCAGCAGCTCGCAGTCAGGGGTTCGGACAGATACGCAGTATTTT
CDR3 protein: CASSSQSGVRTDTQYF

V gene: TRBV6-5
D gene: .
J gene: TRBJ1-1
clone size: .
CDR3 DNA: TGTGCCAGCAGTTCATCCGCAGCGAACACTGAAGCTTTCTTT
CDR3 protein: CASSSSAANTEAFF

V gene: TRBV11-3
D gene: .
J gene: TRBJ2-7
clone size: .
CDR3 DNA: TGTGCCAGCAGCCTAACGGGGACCACTAGTAACGAGCAGTACTTC
CDR3 protein: CASSLTGTTSNEQYF

V gene: TRBV30
D gene: .
J gene: TRBJ1-4
clone size: .
CDR3 DNA: TGTGCCGTAGCTTCAGGGGCGTGGGGTGAAAAACTGTTTTTT
CDR3 protein: CAVASGAWGEKLFF

V gene: TRBV12-5
D gene: .
J gene: TRBJ2-6
clone size: once
CDR3 DNA: TGTGCTAGTGGTCCCGGACAGCGGGCCTCTGGGGCCAACGTCCTGACTTTC
CDR3 protein: CASGPGQRASGANVLTF

V gene: TRBV28
D gene: .
J gene: TRBJ2-7
clone size: .
CDR3 DNA: TGTGCCAGCAGTTTCCCCCATCGGGACGAGCAGTACTTC
CDR3 protein: CASSFPHRDEQYF

V gene: TRBV4-3
D gene: .
J gene: TRBJ1-3
clone size: .
CDR3 DNA: TGCGCCAGCAGCCAAGCCGGTCCCTCTGGAAACACCATATATTTT
CDR3 protein: CASSQAGPSGNTIYF

V gene: TRBV4-2
D gene: .
J gene: TRBJ2-7
clone size: .
CDR3 DNA: TGTGCCAGCAGCGGTCCTGGTAAAGAAAACGAGCAGTACTTC
CDR3 protein: CASSGPGKENEQYF

V gene: TRBV15
D gene: TRBD2
J gene: TRBJ2-7
clone size: .
CDR3 DNA: TGTGCCACCAGCAGAGATTTCAGCGGGAGATCGGGTTACGAGCAGTACTTC
CDR3 protein: CATSRDFSGRSGYEQYF

V gene: TRBV7-9
D gene: .
J gene: TRBJ2-5
clone size: .
CDR3 DNA: TGTGCCAGCAGCTTCGGTGGAGAGACCCAGTACTTC
CDR3 protein: CASSFGGETQYF

V gene: TRBV6-5
D gene: .
J gene: TRBJ2-4
clone size: .
CDR3 DNA: TGTGCCAGCCAGCCGGGGCTAGCCAAAAACATTCAGTACTTC
CDR3 protein: CASQPGLAKNIQYF

V gene: TRBV6-2/TRBV6-3
D gene: .
J gene: TRBJ2-1
clone size: once
CDR3 DNA: TGTGCCAGCAGTTACTACCAGCGGGCCGATATAGGATTCTATGAGCAGTTCTTC
CDR3 protein: CASSYYQRADIGFYEQFF

V gene: TRBV2
D gene: .
J gene: TRBJ1-6
clone size: .
CDR3 DNA: TGTGCCAGCAGTGACAGGGGAATAGGTTCACCCCTCCACTTT
CDR3 protein: CASSDRGIGSPLHF

V gene: TRBV7-2
D gene: .
J gene: TRBJ2-3
clone size: .
CDR3 DNA: TGTGCCAGCAGCTTAAGGGGCATAAGCGGAGATACGCAGTATTTT
CDR3 protein: CASSLRGISGDTQYF

V gene: TRBV28
D gene: .
J gene: TRBJ1-5
clone size: .
CDR3 DNA: TGTGCCAGCAGTTCCCCATATACGCTGGGGCAGCCCCAGCATTTT
CDR3 protein: CASSSPYTLGQPQHF

V gene: TRBV3-1/TRBV3-2
D gene: .
J gene: TRBJ2-7
clone size: .
CDR3 DNA: TGTGCCAGCAGCGGACAACATCCCATCGTGTTAGACGAGCAGTACTTC
CDR3 protein: CASSGQHPIVLDEQYF

V gene: TRBV7-6
D gene: TRBD2
J gene: TRBJ2-1
clone size: once
CDR3 DNA: TGTGCCAGCAGCTCGGGACTAGCGGGGTCCTACAATGAGCAGTTCTTC
CDR3 protein: CASSSGLAGSYNEQFF

V gene: TRBV19
D gene: .
J gene: TRBJ2-2
clone size: .
CDR3 DNA: TGTGCCAGTAGTATGTCGGGGGCCGGGGAGCTGTTTTTT
CDR3 protein: CASSMSGAGELFF

V gene: TRBV7-9
D gene: TRBD2
J gene: TRBJ2-7
clone size: .
CDR3 DNA: TGTGCCAGCATGCCCAGCTTTTCTAGCGGGGGGGGGTTCTACGAGCAGTACTTC
CDR3 protein: CASMPSFSSGGGFYEQYF

V gene: TRBV7-3
D gene: TRBD2
J gene: TRBJ2-1
clone size: .
CDR3 DNA: TGTGCCAGCAGCCCCTTAGCCCGGGGGGGTGAGCAGTTCTTC
CDR3 protein: CASSPLARGGEQFF

V gene: TRBV6-2/TRBV6-3
D gene: .
J gene: TRBJ2-7
clone size: .
CDR3 DNA: TGTGCCAGCAGTTACTCGGGGGAGCAGTACTTC
CDR3 protein: CASSYSGEQYF

V gene: TRBV4-1
D gene: .
J gene: TRBJ1-5
clone size: few
CDR3 DNA: TGCGCCAGCAGCCAACGGATGAATAGCAATCAGCCCCAGCATTTT
CDR3 protein: CASSQRMNSNQPQHF

V gene: TRBV4-1
D gene: TRBD2
J gene: TRBJ2-5
clone size: .
CDR3 DNA: TGCGCCAGCAGCCAGGTGGGACTAGTCCAAGAGACCCAGTACTTC
CDR3 protein: CASSQVGLVQETQYF

V gene: TRBV11-2
D gene: TRBD2
J gene: TRBJ2-2
clone size: .
CDR3 DNA: TGTGCCAGCAGCCTTCGGAATATAGCGGGGCTCACCGGGGAGCTGTTTTTT
CDR3 protein: CASSLRNIAGLTGELFF

V gene: TRBV9
D gene: TRBD1
J gene: TRBJ2-2
clone size: .
CDR3 DNA: TGTGCGGGACAGGGGGATCACGGGGAGCTGTTTTTT
CDR3 protein: CAGQGDHGELFF

V gene: TRBV7-6
D gene: TRBD1
J gene: TRBJ2-7
clone size: once
CDR3 DNA: TGTGCCAGCAGCCCCCGACCAGGGACAGGGATCTCCTACGAGCAGTACTTC
CDR3 protein: CASSPRPGTGISYEQYF

V gene: TRBV9
D gene: .
J gene: TRBJ1-4
clone size: .
CDR3 DNA: TGTGCCAGCAGCGTAGCCCAGGGCGGGGAAAAACTGTTTTTT
CDR3 protein: CASSVAQGGEKLFF

V gene: TRBV19
D gene: .
J gene: TRBJ2-1
clone size: .
CDR3 DNA: TGTGCCAGTAGTATGGGGGCTAGCGGAGTCTCCTACAATGAGCAGTTCTTC
CDR3 protein: CASSMGASGVSYNEQFF

V gene: TRBV28
D gene: .
J gene: TRBJ1-2
clone size: .
CDR3 DNA: TGTGCCAGCAGCCTCAGGACAGTCTACACCTTC
CDR3 protein: CASSLRTVYTF

V gene: TRBV3-1/TRBV3-2
D gene: .
J gene: TRBJ2-1
clone size: .
CDR3 DNA: TGTGCCAGCAGCCGACGAGGGGAATCGCCTAACAATGAGCAGTTCTTC
CDR3 protein: CASSRRGESPNNEQFF

V gene: TRBV7-8
D gene: .
J gene: TRBJ1-4
clone size: once
CDR3 DNA: TGTGCCAGCAGCTTTTACAGGGTTCCGGCAACTAATGAAAAACTGTTTTTT
CDR3 protein: CASSFYRVPATNEKLFF